Following are 8 T cell receptor beta chains from one sample sequenced in a study of metastatic and nonmetastatic thyroid tumors. Each patient went into thyroid surgery without having received any treatment. TCRdb re-analyzed the PCR reads using MiXCR. The repertoire has approximately 19,000 clones, 37% of them found once; the top ten carry roughly 25%. The sequencing input was tumor tissue. The receptors derive from a female donor with papillary thyroid cancer or a benign thyroid nodule (not recorded which). Some clones in this sample may be carry-over from other donors' samples.

This clone was counted once. The genes are TRBV11-1 and TRBJ1-1, with 7 bases aligning to TRBD1. V shed 1 base and J 5 bases; nucleotides not matched to a gene: 4. Germline CDR1 and CDR2: SGHAT and FQDESV (reference sequence). CDR3 length: 14 amino acids. The CDR3 coding sequence is TGTGCCAGCAGCTTAGGGAGGGGGCAAACTGAAGCTTTCTTT. As protein: CASSLGRGQTEAFF.

This clone was recorded a few times. The rearrangement uses TRBV19 and TRBJ1-4; D gene ambiguous. CDR1 is LNHDA and CDR2 is SQIVND in the germline V gene (reference sequence). V lost 5 bases to trimming and J lost 8 bases, with 12 bases between them. The CDR3 is 13 residues long. The CDR3 DNA follows: TGTGCCAGTAGTTCTCCCCGTAAGGAAAAACTGTTTTTT. This codes for CASSSPRKEKLFF.

This clone was recorded a few times. The chain is built from TRBV2 and TRBJ1-2; D remains ambiguous. The germline CDR1 and CDR2 sequences are SNHLY and FYNNEI. Trimming left V 1 base short and J 7 bases short, with 4 bases between. The CDR3 is 11 amino acids. The CDR3 loop is CASSEGGGYTF. CDR3 bases: TGTGCCAGCAGTGAAGGGGGTGGCTACACCTTC.

The V call is TRBV30, the J call TRBJ1-3; 7 bases fit TRBD1. V lost 2 bases, J lost 0 bases, and 7 bases stayed unmatched. Looked up from germline, CDR1 is GTSNPN and CDR2 is SVGIG (reference sequence). The CDR3 loop spans 16 amino acids. The CDR3 bases are TGTGCCTGGAGTCCGGGACAGTGGAGCTCTGGAAACACCATATATTTT. Amino acid sequence: CAWSPGQWSSGNTIYF.

The rearrangement links TRBV11-3 to TRBJ2-7, with D possibly TRBD1 on 5 matching bases. The V end lost 1 base, the J end lost 1 base, and 14 bases lay between the germline ends. The CDR3 totals 16 residues. Germline V gene lookup returns CDR1 SGHNT and CDR2 YENEEA. CDR3 nucleotides: TGTGCCAGCAGCTTAGGTCAGGGCCTAACTTCCTACGAGCAGTACTTC. Translation: CASSLGQGLTSYEQYF.

The chain carries TRBV9 and TRBJ2-7; TRBD2 might be the D (5 bases). Germline V gives CDR1 SGDLS, CDR2 YYNGEE. This CDR3 spans 14 amino acids. V lost 3 bases, J lost 3 bases, and 13 bases lay in between. The CDR3 DNA reads TGTGCCAGCAGCGGGACTGGAGTGGGCTACGAGCAGTACTTC. Translation gives CASSGTGVGYEQYF.

The DNA for the CDR3 is TGTGCCAGCCTCCAGGGGACTAGCGGGACCAGCACAGATACGCAGTATTTT. Its translation: CASLQGTSGTSTDTQYF. The chain joins TRBV6-2 or TRBV6-3 to TRBJ2-3; 13 positions agree with TRBD2. V was pared by 8 bases and J by 0 bases, with 8 bases of the junction left unmatched. CDR3 size: 17 residues. Germline V gene sequence: CDR1 MNHEY, CDR2 SVGEGT.

In its sample, this clone was seen a few times. The rearrangement links TRBV6-1 to TRBJ1-6, with a weak D call TRBD1 (5 bases). CDR1 is MNHNS, CDR2 SASEGT, per germline. Trimming left V 10 bases short and J 5 bases short, with 15 bases between. This CDR3 has 14 amino acids. The CDR3 loop reads CATASGQNNSPLHF. CDR3 nucleotide sequence: TGTGCCACCGCTTCGGGGCAAAATAATTCACCCCTCCACTTT.